These 28 T cell receptor beta chains were sequenced from one sample in a study of cytomegalovirus exposure and HLA in healthy donors. Both 60 Vbeta primers and 13 Jbeta primers went into the PCR. The method was immunoSEQ multiplex PCR; TCRdb's version includes in-frame clones alone and lacks a portion of them. The top ten hold about 22% of the sample, which has about 90,000 clones, around 68% seen once. The sample was PBMCs. The receptors stem from a man in his thirties or forties in good health and CMV-seropositive.

The J gene is TRBJ1-1, the V gene TRBV6-6, with D possibly TRBD1 on 5 matching bases. V was shortened by 8 bases and J by 4 bases, with 11 bases between the two germline ends. Germline CDR1 MNHNY, CDR2 SVGAGI (reference sequence). The CDR3 totals 12 residues. The CDR3 sequence: CASRGVVTEAFF. The CDR3 DNA reads TGTGCCAGCCGGGGGGTTGTCACTGAAGCTTTCTTT.

V gene TRBV28 combines with J gene TRBJ1-1, with 7 positions matching TRBD1. Per germline, CDR1 MDHEN and CDR2 SYDVKM. The CDR3 covers 16 residues. V lost 3 bases, J lost 4 bases, and 11 bases stayed unmatched. The CDR3 reads CASSFNRGPLSTEAFF. The DNA of the CDR3 is TGTGCCAGCAGTTTTAATAGGGGGCCCTTGAGCACTGAAGCTTTCTTT.

The gene calls are TRBV28 and TRBJ1-2; 10 bases are shared with TRBD1. CDR1 is MDHEN, CDR2 SYDVKM, per germline. This CDR3 is built from 16 residues. V lost 6 bases, J lost 4 bases, and 11 bases stayed unmatched. The CDR3 nucleotides read TGTGCCAGCAGAAATACCGGGACAGGGGATCGCTATGGCTACACCTTC. Translated, it gives CASRNTGTGDRYGYTF.

The rearrangement uses TRBV4-1 and TRBJ1-3, with D possibly being TRBD1 (6 bases). This CDR3 is 15 amino acids long. V shed 0 bases and J shed 3 bases, with 9 bases lying between them. Germline loops: CDR1 MGHRA, CDR2 YSYEKL. The CDR3 reads CASSQETGRGNTIYF. DNA of the CDR3: TGCGCCAGCAGCCAAGAAACAGGGCGTGGAAACACCATATATTTT.

In its sample, this clone was seen a few times. The rearrangement uses TRBV7-6 and TRBJ2-7, with D maybe TRBD1 (6 bases). V shed 2 bases and J shed 2 bases, with 16 bases lying between them. Germline CDR1 is SGHVS and CDR2 is FNYEAQ. The CDR3 extends over 16 amino acids. The CDR3 loop reads CASSLYPRDTTYEQYF. In DNA form, the CDR3 reads TGTGCCAGCAGCTTATACCCCCGGGACACCACCTACGAGCAGTACTTC.

The V gene is TRBV5-1, the J gene TRBJ1-1, with D perhaps TRBD1 (5 bases). CDR1 is SGHRS and CDR2 is YFSETQ in the germline V gene. The CDR3 consists of 12 residues. V was clipped by 4 bases and J by 8 bases, with 12 bases between them. CDR3 sequence reads: CASSPTAGEAFF. CDR3 DNA: TGCGCCAGCAGCCCGACGGCAGGGGAAGCTTTCTTT.

This chain joins TRBV5-1 and TRBJ2-6, with a weak D call TRBD2 (6 bases). The CDR3 has 15 residues. Per germline, CDR1 SGHRS and CDR2 YFSETQ. V was trimmed by 4 bases and J by 2 bases, leaving 10 bases between them. DNA for the CDR3: TGCGCCAGCAGCCCCACTAGCACTGGGGCCAACGTCCTGACTTTC. It yields the protein CASSPTSTGANVLTF.

The CDR3, as DNA: TGTGCCAGCAGTCCGGGGACAGGGGGAGAGACCCAGTACTTC. Translated: CASSPGTGGETQYF. The chain carries TRBV2 and TRBJ2-5; 11 nucleotides align to TRBD1. This CDR3 spans 14 amino acids. Looked up from germline, CDR1 is SNHLY and CDR2 is FYNNEI. With V trimmed by 5 bases and J by 4 bases, 3 bases remained unmatched.

This rearrangement joins TRBV30 to TRBJ1-1, with a tentative D call TRBD1 (5 bases). The CDR3 consists of 15 residues. The V and J ends lost 2 bases and 10 bases respectively, with 23 bases between them. The germline CDR1 and CDR2 sequences are GTSNPN and SVGIG (reference sequence). CDR3 nucleotides: TGTGCCTGGAGTACGGCGGGACCATTTCGGGGCGTAGCTTTCTTT. Protein product: CAWSTAGPFRGVAFF.

The chain combines TRBV5-6 with TRBJ2-7; D possibly corresponds to TRBD1 (6 bases). Germline lookup yields CDR1 SGHDT and CDR2 YYEEEE. V was pared by 4 bases and J by 9 bases, with 14 bases between. The CDR3 extends over 12 amino acids. CDR3 coding DNA: TGTGCCAGCAGCCGTACCACAGGGTTGCAGTACTTC. Translating gives CASSRTTGLQYF.

The CDR3 DNA follows: TGTGCCAGCAGCCAAGATACCGGTGTATATGGCTACACCTTC. Protein product: CASSQDTGVYGYTF. The V gene is TRBV14, the J gene TRBJ1-2; D is unclear. V gave up 0 bases and J gave up 5 bases, with 10 bases separating them. Per the germline V gene, CDR1 is SGHDN and CDR2 is FVKESK. CDR3 length: 14 residues.

V gene TRBV28 combines with J gene TRBJ2-2, with a tentative D call TRBD2 (5 bases). Germline CDR1 and CDR2: MDHEN and SYDVKM. The V end lost 5 bases, the J end lost 6 bases, and 16 bases lay between the germline ends. This CDR3 region has 15 residues. CDR3 region: CASSIGALRAGELFF. DNA of the CDR3: TGTGCCAGCAGTATAGGCGCATTGCGGGCCGGGGAGCTGTTTTTT. The whole variable domain, remainder taken from reference TRBV28 and TRBJ2-2, is DVKVTQSSRYLVKRTGEKVFLECVQDMDHENMFWYRQDPGLGLRLIYFSYDVKMKEKGDIPEGYSVSREKKERFSLILESASTNQTSMYLCASSIGALRAGELFFGEGSRLTVL.

V usage is TRBV19 and J usage is TRBJ1-1; possible D gene TRBD1, 6 bases. This CDR3 has 14 amino acids. Germline V gives CDR1 LNHDA, CDR2 SQIVND (reference sequence). V lost 4 bases and J 1 base, leaving 10 bases between the germline ends. The CDR3 DNA sequence: TGTGCCAGTAGTAGCACAGGGAAGAACACTGAAGCTTTCTTT. This gives the protein CASSSTGKNTEAFF.

The chain employs TRBV4-2 and TRBJ2-3; 13 bases fit TRBD2. V lost 1 base and J lost 7; bases outside the gene matches: 5. The length of the CDR3 is 16 residues. CDR1 and CDR2 from the germline V gene are LGHNA and YNFKEQ. The DNA for the CDR3 is TGTGCCAGCAGCCAAGTACTAGCGGGAGGGAGAAATACGCAGTATTTT. It yields the protein CASSQVLAGGRNTQYF.

V is TRBV4-2 and J is TRBJ1-1; tentative D call: TRBD1 (5 bases). CDR3 size: 16 residues. V was cut by 5 bases and J by 3 bases, with 19 bases left in between. In germline, CDR1 is LGHNA, CDR2 YNFKEQ. The DNA for the CDR3 is TGTGCCAGCAGCACAACGACAGCGTCCATGGACACTGAAGCTTTCTTT. The encoded protein is CASSTTTASMDTEAFF.

V and J are TRBV2 and TRBJ1-2; D unclear. The CDR3 sequence is 13 residues long. Germline V CDR1 and CDR2: SNHLY, FYNNEI. Trimming pared 1 base from V and 8 bases from J, leaving 11 bases between. The CDR3 DNA reads as TGTGCCAGCAGTGAAGATAAATTGCGGGGCTACACCTTC. Its protein product is CASSEDKLRGYTF. Complete variable domain (other parts from reference TRBV2 and TRBJ1-2): EPEVTQTPSHQVTQMGQEVILRCVPISNHLYFYWYRQILGQKVEFLVSFYNNEISEKSEIFDDQFSVERPDGSNFTLKIRSTKLEDSAMYFCASSEDKLRGYTFGSGTRLTVV.

The V and J genes are TRBV5-5 and TRBJ1-5; weak D call: TRBD1 (5 bases). This CDR3 is built from 14 residues. Germline V gene sequence: CDR1 SGHKS, CDR2 YYEKEE (reference sequence). Between the trimmed V and J ends, which lost 4 bases and 5 bases, there was a span of 13 bases. CDR3 nucleotide sequence: TGTGCCAGCAGCCCGCGGGGGGGGGATCAGCCCCAGCATTTT. Encoded protein: CASSPRGGDQPQHF.

The chain combines TRBV6-5 with TRBJ1-2, with TRBD1 matching over 7 bases. V was clipped by 1 base and J by 7 bases; unmatched bases: 9. Germline assignment: CDR1 MNHEY and CDR2 SVGAGI. The CDR3 spans 15 residues. Here the CDR3 DNA reads TGTGCCAGCAGTTACTTGGCAGGGGGAAGCATTGGCTACACCTTC. This codes for CASSYLAGGSIGYTF.

As for this clone: The same CDR3 is also encoded by other DNA sequences in this sample. The DNA for the CDR3 is TGTGCCAGCAGCCGAGGGGGAGATACGCAGTATTTT. It translates to CASSRGGDTQYF. V usage is TRBV11-3 and J usage is TRBJ2-3; a weak D match, TRBD1 (6 bases). Germline loops: CDR1 SGHNT, CDR2 YENEEA. This CDR3 comprises 12 residues. Trimming took off 5 bases at V and 5 bases at J, with 8 bases between the two ends.

This clone was seen a handful of times. The CDR3: CASSFSVRPGENTEAFF. In nucleotides, the CDR3 is TGTGCCAGCAGCTTTTCGGTGCGTCCAGGGGAGAACACTGAAGCTTTCTTT. The chain couples TRBV7-6 to TRBJ1-1; possibly TRBD1 for D (6 bases). Germline CDR1 reads SGHVS; CDR2 reads FNYEAQ. The CDR3 is made up of 17 amino acids. V lost 3 bases to trimming and J lost 1 base, with 18 bases between them. The variable domain in full, with the rest retrieved from reference TRBV7-6 and TRBJ1-1, is GAGVSQSPRYKVTKRGQDVALRCDPISGHVSLYWYRQALGQGPEFLTYFNYEAQQDKSGLPNDRFSAERPEGSISTLTIQRTEQRDSAMYRCASSFSVRPGENTEAFFGQGTRLTVV.

The J gene is TRBJ1-1, the V gene TRBV4-2; TRBD1 aligns across 9 bases. The CDR3 has 15 residues. Trimming cost V 5 bases and J 1 base; bases outside gene matches: 5. CDR1 LGHNA and CDR2 YNFKEQ come from the germline V gene. The CDR3 coding sequence is TGTGCCAGCAGCATCCGACAGGGGGAGAACACTGAAGCTTTCTTT. This codes for CASSIRQGENTEAFF.

The rearrangement uses TRBV5-8 and TRBJ1-2; tentatively, D is TRBD1 (5 bases). Trimming shortened V by 5 bases and J by 4 bases, and 6 bases separated the two germline ends. The CDR3 is 11 residues long. Germline CDR1 reads SGHTS; CDR2 reads YDEGEE. The CDR3 DNA follows: TGTGCCAGCAGAGGGGTCTATGGCTACACCTTC. Amino acid sequence: CASRGVYGYTF.

The chain carries TRBV5-1 and TRBJ1-4, with TRBD1 as a possible D gene (5 bases). Germline assignment: CDR1 SGHRS and CDR2 YFSETQ. This CDR3 comprises 14 residues. Trimming removed 4 bases from V and 0 bases from J, with 7 bases in between. CDR3 nucleotides: TGCGCCAGCAGCGGGGGGGCAACTAATGAAAAACTGTTTTTT. Translation gives CASSGGATNEKLFF.

Worth noting for this clone: A read error may produce the germline difference seen at one junction end. This sample also contains other DNA sequences that code for the same CDR3. This chain uses TRBV7-9 with TRBJ1-4, with D possibly matching TRBD1 (6 bases). This CDR3 contains 15 residues. Per germline, CDR1 SEHNR and CDR2 FQNEAQ (reference sequence). DNA for the CDR3: TGCGCCAGCAGCCCGCGGACAGCCCATAATGAAAAACTGTTTTTT. Protein: CASSPRTAHNEKLFF.

The CDR3 DNA follows: TGTGCCAGCAGTTACCCCCGAGAGGATTCGACAGATACGCAGTATTTT. Translating gives CASSYPREDSTDTQYF. V is TRBV6-6 and J is TRBJ2-3; D remains ambiguous. CDR3 length equals 16 residues. Germline CDR1 is MNHNY and CDR2 is SVGAGI (reference sequence). With 2 bases removed from V and 3 bases from J, the gap between germline ends came to 15 bases.

The chain's CDR3 is CASSSGPTYQPQHF. CDR3 coding DNA: TGTGCCAGCAGTAGCGGGCCTACATATCAGCCCCAGCATTTT. The rearrangement uses TRBV6-5 and TRBJ1-5, with D hard to call. The V end was cut by 5 bases, the J end by 5 bases, with 13 bases between. The CDR3 loop spans 14 amino acids. CDR1 MNHEY and CDR2 SVGAGI come from the germline V gene.

CDR3 coding DNA: TGTGCCAGCAGTTTATCAAGGGGCCTTGCCAATGAGCAGTTCTTC. It codes for CASSLSRGLANEQFF. The chain uses TRBV27 and TRBJ2-1; a possible D gene is TRBD1 (5 bases). Germline loops: CDR1 MNHEY, CDR2 SMNVEV (reference sequence). V lost 0 bases and J 6 bases, leaving 12 bases between the germline ends. This CDR3 is built from 15 residues.

On this clone itself: This CDR3 is also generated by other DNA sequences in the sample. V and J are TRBV5-1 and TRBJ1-1; no firm D call. Germline-derived CDR1 and CDR2 are SGHRS and YFSETQ. Trimming removed 2 bases at V and 2 bases at J, with 7 bases between. CDR3 length equals 13 residues. This chain's CDR3 is CASSLTGNTEAFF. The CDR3 bases are TGCGCCAGCAGCTTAACGGGAAACACTGAAGCTTTCTTT.